This record concerns one TCR beta chain sequence. Its antigen is unidentified. An amount of RNA that ranged from about 0.45 to 1 ug was reverse transcribed with random hexamers. Multiplex immunoSEQ PCR targeted 54 Vbeta and 13 Jbeta TCR beta segments. TCRdb independently ran MiXCR on the immunoSEQ multiplex PCR reads; one entry per CDR3 protein. This table holds roughly 200,000 distinct CDR3 sequences, 85% to 95% found once. Peripheral blood CD8+ and CD4+ T cells were profiled by TCR beta sequencing. The junction had 8 bases not matched to a gene; V was cut back by 8 bases and J by 7 bases. Germline V gives CDR1 MNHNS, CDR2 SASEGT. The length of the CDR3 is 14 residues. This sample stems from a study of CD8 T cells in Susac syndrome. Background on the study: Patients with Susac syndrome who were sequenced included about 6 with active disease and fewer than 10 in remission. Study-level points and caveats: Within Susac syndrome CD4+ T cell repertoires, clonal expansion was not evident.

This chain uses TRBV6-1 with TRBJ2-1; TRBD2 agrees at 10 bases. This TCR was sampled from a human donor with Susac syndrome. Sequencing was carried out using CD4+ T cells from PBMCs. CDR3 coding DNA: TGTGCCAGCCTAAAGGGGACTAGCGTAAATGAGCAGTTCTTC. Its translation: CASLKGTSVNEQFF.